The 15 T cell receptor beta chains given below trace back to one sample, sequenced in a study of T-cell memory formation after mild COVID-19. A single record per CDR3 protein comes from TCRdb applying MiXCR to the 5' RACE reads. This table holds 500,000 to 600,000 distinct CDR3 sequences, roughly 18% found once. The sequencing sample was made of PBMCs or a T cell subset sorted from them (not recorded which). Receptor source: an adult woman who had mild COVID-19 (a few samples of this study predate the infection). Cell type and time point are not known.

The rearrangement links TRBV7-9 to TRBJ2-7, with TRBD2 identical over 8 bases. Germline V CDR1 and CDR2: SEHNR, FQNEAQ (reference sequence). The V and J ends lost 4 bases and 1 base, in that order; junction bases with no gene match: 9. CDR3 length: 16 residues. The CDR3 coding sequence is TGTGCCAGCAGCTCGGGGCTAGCGGGCTATTCCTACGAGCAGTACTTC. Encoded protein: CASSSGLAGYSYEQYF.

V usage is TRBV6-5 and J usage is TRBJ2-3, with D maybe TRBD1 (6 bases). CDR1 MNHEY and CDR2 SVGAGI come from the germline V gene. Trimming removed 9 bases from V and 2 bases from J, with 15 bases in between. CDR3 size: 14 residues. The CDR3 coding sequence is TGTGCCAGATTACGCGGACAGTCCACAGATACGCAGTATTTT. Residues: CARLRGQSTDTQYF.

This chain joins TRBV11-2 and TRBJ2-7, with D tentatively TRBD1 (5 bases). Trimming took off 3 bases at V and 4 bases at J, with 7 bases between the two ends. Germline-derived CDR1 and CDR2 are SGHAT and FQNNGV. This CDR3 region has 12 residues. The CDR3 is CASSFRDYEQYF. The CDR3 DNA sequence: TGTGCCAGCAGCTTCAGGGATTACGAGCAGTACTTC.

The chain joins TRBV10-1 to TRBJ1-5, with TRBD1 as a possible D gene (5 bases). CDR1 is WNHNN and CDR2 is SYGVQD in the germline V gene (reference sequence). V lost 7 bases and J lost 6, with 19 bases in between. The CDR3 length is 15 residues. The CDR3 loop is CASTARVGSPQPQHF. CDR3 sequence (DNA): TGCGCCAGCACGGCCAGGGTAGGCAGCCCTCAGCCCCAGCATTTT.

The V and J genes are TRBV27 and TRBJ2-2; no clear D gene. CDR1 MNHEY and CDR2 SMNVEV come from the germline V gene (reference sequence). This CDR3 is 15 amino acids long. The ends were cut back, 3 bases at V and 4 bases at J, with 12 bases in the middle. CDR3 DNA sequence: TGTGCCAGCAGTTTGGGCTCCGTATCCACCGGGGAGCTGTTTTTT. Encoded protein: CASSLGSVSTGELFF.

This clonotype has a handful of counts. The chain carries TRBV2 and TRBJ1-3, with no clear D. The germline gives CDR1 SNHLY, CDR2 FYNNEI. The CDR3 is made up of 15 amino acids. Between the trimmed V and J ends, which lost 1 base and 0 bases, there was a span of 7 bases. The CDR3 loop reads CASSEEGFSGNTIYF. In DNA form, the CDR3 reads TGTGCCAGCAGTGAAGAAGGATTCTCTGGAAACACCATATATTTT.

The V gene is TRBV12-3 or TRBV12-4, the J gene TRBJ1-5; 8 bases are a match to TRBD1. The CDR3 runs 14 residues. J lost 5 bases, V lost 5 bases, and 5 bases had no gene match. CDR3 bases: TGTGCCAGCAGTCGACAGGGGTTACATCAGCCCCAGCATTTT. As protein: CASSRQGLHQPQHF.

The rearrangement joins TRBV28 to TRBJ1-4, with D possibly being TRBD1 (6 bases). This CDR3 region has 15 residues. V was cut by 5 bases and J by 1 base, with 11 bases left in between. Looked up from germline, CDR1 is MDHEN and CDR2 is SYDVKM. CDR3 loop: CASSKKGVTNEKLFF. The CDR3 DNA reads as TGTGCCAGCAGTAAAAAGGGGGTAACTAATGAAAAACTGTTTTTT.

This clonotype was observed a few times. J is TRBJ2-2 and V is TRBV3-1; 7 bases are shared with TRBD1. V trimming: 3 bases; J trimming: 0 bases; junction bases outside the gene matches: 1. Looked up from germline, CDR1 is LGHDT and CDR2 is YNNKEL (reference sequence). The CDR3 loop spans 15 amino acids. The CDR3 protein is CASSHRGSNTGELFF. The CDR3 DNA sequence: TGTGCCAGCAGCCACAGGGGGTCGAACACCGGGGAGCTGTTTTTT.

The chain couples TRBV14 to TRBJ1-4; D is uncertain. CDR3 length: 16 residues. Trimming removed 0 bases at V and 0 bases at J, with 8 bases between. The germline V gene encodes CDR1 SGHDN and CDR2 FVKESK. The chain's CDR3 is CASSQERSSTNEKLFF. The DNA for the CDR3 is TGTGCCAGCAGCCAAGAAAGGAGCTCAACTAATGAAAAACTGTTTTTT.

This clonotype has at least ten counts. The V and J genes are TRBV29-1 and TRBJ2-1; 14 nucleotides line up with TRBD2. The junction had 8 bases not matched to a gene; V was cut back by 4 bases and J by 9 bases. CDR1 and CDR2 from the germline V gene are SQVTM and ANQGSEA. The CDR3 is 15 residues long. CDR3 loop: CSVGRGLAGGGEQFF. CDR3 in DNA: TGCAGCGTTGGACGCGGACTAGCGGGGGGTGGTGAGCAGTTCTTC.

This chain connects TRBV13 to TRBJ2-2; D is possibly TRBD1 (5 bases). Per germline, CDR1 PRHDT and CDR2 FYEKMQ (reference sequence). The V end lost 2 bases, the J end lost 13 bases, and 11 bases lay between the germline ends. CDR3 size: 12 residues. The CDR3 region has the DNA TGTGCCAGCAGCTTACAGGGCGGCGGGCTGTTTTTT. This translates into CASSLQGGGLFF.

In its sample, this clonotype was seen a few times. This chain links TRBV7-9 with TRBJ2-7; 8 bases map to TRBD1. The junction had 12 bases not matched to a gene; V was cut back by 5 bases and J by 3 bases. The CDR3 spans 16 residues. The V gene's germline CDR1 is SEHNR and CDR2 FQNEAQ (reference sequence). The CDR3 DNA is TGTGCCAGCAGCCCCTGGTTTTCAGGGGGCATCTACGAGCAGTACTTC. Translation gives CASSPWFSGGIYEQYF.

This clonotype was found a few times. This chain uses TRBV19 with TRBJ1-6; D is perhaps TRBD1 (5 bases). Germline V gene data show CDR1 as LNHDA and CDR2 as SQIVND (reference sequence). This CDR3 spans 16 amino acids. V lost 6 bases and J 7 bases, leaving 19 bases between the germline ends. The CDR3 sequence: CASRRAGPLANSPLHF. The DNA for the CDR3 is TGTGCCAGTAGGAGAGCAGGGCCCCTTGCCAATTCACCCCTCCACTTT.

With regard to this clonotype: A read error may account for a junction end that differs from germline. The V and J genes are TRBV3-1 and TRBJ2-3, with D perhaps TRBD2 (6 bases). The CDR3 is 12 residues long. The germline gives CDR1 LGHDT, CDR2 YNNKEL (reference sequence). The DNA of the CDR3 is TGTGTCAGCAGCCAAGGTCGGCAGCCGGGGGTTTTT. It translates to CVSSQGRQPGVF.